A selection of T cell receptor beta chains follows, all from one sample in a study of vaccination and CD4 T cells after COVID-19. TCRdb fed the PCR reads into MiXCR, producing one record per CDR3 protein. The sample yields fewer than 10,000 distinct CDR3 sequences, 30% to 40% seen once. These receptors have no identified antigens. Input material: CD4+ T cells from blood, cultured in vitro. Receptors originate from a human donor in good health. CDR3s include the opening cysteine and the closing phenylalanine or tryptophan. A D gene is named only where the DNA matches it firmly. Clone size is stated in some rows and not others, as once, few, many or a class when expanded.

CDR3aa	CDR3nt	d_gene	v_gene	j_gene	abundance
CASSLITGTGSYYGYTF	TGTGCCAGCAGCTTAATCACCGGGACAGGTTCTTACTATGGCTACACCTTC	TRBD1	TRBV7-9	TRBJ1-2	few
CASSIWGTEAFF	TGTGCCAGTAGTATATGGGGAACTGAAGCTTTCTTT	-	TRBV19	TRBJ1-1	-
CASSLSGAQETQYF	TGCGCCAGCAGCTTGTCGGGAGCCCAAGAGACCCAGTACTTC	-	TRBV5-1	TRBJ2-5	few
CASSEGIGIGVTEAFF	TGCGCCAGCAGTGAAGGAATCGGGATTGGCGTCACTGAAGCTTTCTTT	-	TRBV10-1	TRBJ1-1	-
CASSLAVEGEAFF	TGCGCCAGCAGCTTGGCCGTGGAGGGTGAAGCTTTCTTT	-	TRBV5-1	TRBJ1-1	-
CSARLSGGQYNEQFF	TGCAGTGCTCGCCTTAGCGGGGGCCAATACAATGAGCAGTTCTTC	TRBD2	TRBV20-1	TRBJ2-1	medium-sized
CASSLAQGWGYTF	TGTGCCAGCAGCTTAGCCCAGGGGTGGGGCTACACCTTC	-	TRBV7-9	TRBJ1-2	large
CASSLIGRGEQYF	TGTGCCAGCAGTTTAATTGGACGAGGCGAGCAGTACTTC	-	TRBV27	TRBJ2-7	-
CSAARTGMTGELFF	TGCAGTGCTGCAAGGACAGGGATGACCGGGGAGCTGTTTTTT	TRBD1	TRBV20-1	TRBJ2-2	few
CASHKRLTSTEAFF	TGTGCCAGCCACAAGCGACTTACGAGCACTGAAGCTTTCTTT	-	TRBV10-3	TRBJ1-1	once
CASSLANSGTRLWGPDTQYF	TGCGCCAGCAGCTTGGCCAACAGCGGGACTAGGTTATGGGGCCCAGATACGCAGTATTTT	TRBD2	TRBV5-1	TRBJ2-3	-
CASSAKFGPAGNEQFF	TGTGCCAGCAGCGCGAAGTTCGGACCGGCGGGGAATGAGCAGTTCTTC	-	TRBV7-9	TRBJ2-1	-
CASSINILYSNQPQHF	TGTGCCAGTAGTATCAACATACTCTATAGCAATCAGCCCCAGCATTTT	-	TRBV19	TRBJ1-5	few
CASSLREVGVLRGYTF	TGTGCCAGCAGCCTTAGAGAGGTCGGGGTATTACGGGGCTACACCTTC	-	TRBV7-8	TRBJ1-2	few
CASSLPLAGNQPQHF	TGTGCCAGCAGTTTACCCCTAGCAGGCAATCAGCCCCAGCATTTT	-	TRBV28	TRBJ1-5	-
CASSSPDREGSNQPQHF	TGTGCCAGCAGTTCCCCCGACAGGGAGGGAAGCAATCAGCCCCAGCATTTT	TRBD1	TRBV6-5	TRBJ1-5	few
CSVGTGGVEAFF	TGCAGCGTTGGGACAGGGGGCGTTGAAGCTTTCTTT	TRBD1	TRBV29-1	TRBJ1-1	-
CASSDGGVSEAFF	TGTGCCAGTAGCGACGGGGGAGTATCTGAAGCTTTCTTT	-	TRBV19	TRBJ1-1	-
CASSQDFTLMNTEAFF	TGCGCCAGCAGCCAAGATTTTACCCTCATGAACACTGAAGCTTTCTTT	-	TRBV4-1	TRBJ1-1	-
CASSLSGSGTDTQYF	TGTGCCAGCAGTCTTAGCGGGAGTGGCACAGATACGCAGTATTTT	TRBD2	TRBV6-1	TRBJ2-3	few
CASSAGLGQPQHF	TGTGCCAGCAGCGCAGGGTTAGGTCAGCCCCAGCATTTT	-	TRBV11-2	TRBJ1-5	once
CASIGGGNTEAFF	TGTGCCAGCATAGGTGGAGGGAACACTGAAGCTTTCTTT	-	TRBV19	TRBJ1-1	-
CASSSGYRTQYF	TGTGCCAGCAGCTCGGGCTACCGTACGCAGTATTTT	-	TRBV7-2	TRBJ2-3	-
CASSLLGGPGNEQFF	TGTGCCAGCAGCTTACTGGGAGGGCCGGGGAATGAGCAGTTCTTC	TRBD2	TRBV7-9	TRBJ2-1	-